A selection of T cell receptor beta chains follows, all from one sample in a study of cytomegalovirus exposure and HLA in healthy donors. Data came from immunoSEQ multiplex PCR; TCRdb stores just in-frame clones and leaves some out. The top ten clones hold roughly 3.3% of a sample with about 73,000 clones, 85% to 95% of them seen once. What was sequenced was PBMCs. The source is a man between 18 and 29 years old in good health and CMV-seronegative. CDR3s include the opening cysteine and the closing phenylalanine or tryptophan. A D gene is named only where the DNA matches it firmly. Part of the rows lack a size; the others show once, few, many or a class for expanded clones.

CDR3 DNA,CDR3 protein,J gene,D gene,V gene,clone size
TGTGCCAGCAGCCGCCGGACAGGGGGAGAAGAAAAACTGTTTTTT,CASSRRTGGEEKLFF,TRBJ1-4,TRBD1,TRBV7-9,NA
TGCGCCAGCAGCCAAGATCCCTTATCCCTCTATGGCTACACCTTC,CASSQDPLSLYGYTF,TRBJ1-2,NA,TRBV4-1,NA
TGTGCCAGCTCAAGGCGACAAGAGAACACTGAAGCTTTCTTT,CASSRRQENTEAFF,TRBJ1-1,NA,TRBV18,NA
TGTGCCAGCAGCCATATACAGACCTTCAATGGCTACACCTTC,CASSHIQTFNGYTF,TRBJ1-2,NA,TRBV7-9,once
TGTGCCAGCAGTCCCAGGGCGCTAGGGGAGACCCAGTACTTC,CASSPRALGETQYF,TRBJ2-5,NA,TRBV2,NA
TGTGCCAGCAGCGTAGGGTTCGGGGGTAGCTCCTACAATGAGCAGTTCTTC,CASSVGFGGSSYNEQFF,TRBJ2-1,NA,TRBV9,NA
TGTGCCAGCAGCCAAGACATGCGGTTTAGCTACGAGCAGTACTTC,CASSQDMRFSYEQYF,TRBJ2-7,NA,TRBV14,NA
TGCGCCAGCAGCCGTGGACTAGCGGGGGGGACTAGCACAGATACGCAGTATTTT,CASSRGLAGGTSTDTQYF,TRBJ2-3,TRBD2,TRBV4-3,NA
TGCAGCGTTGGGTCTCGATTGGGCGCCCAGTACTTC,CSVGSRLGAQYF,TRBJ2-5,NA,TRBV29-1,NA
TGCGCCAGCAGCCAAGTCTCGCAGGGGTGGAACACTGAAGCTTTCTTT,CASSQVSQGWNTEAFF,TRBJ1-1,NA,TRBV4-1,NA
TGTGCCAGCAGCGGGAAGGGGAAAGAGACCCAGTACTTC,CASSGKGKETQYF,TRBJ2-5,NA,TRBV7-8,once
TGCGCCAGCAGCCAAGGGGCTAGCGGGGGGCAAGAGACCCAGTACTTC,CASSQGASGGQETQYF,TRBJ2-5,TRBD2,TRBV4-3,NA
TGTGCCAGTAGCCAATCCCCGACAGGGTCCTATGGCTACACCTTC,CASSQSPTGSYGYTF,TRBJ1-2,TRBD1,TRBV19,NA
TGTGCCAGCAGCTTAACCGGAACAGGCAAAAACATTCAGTACTTC,CASSLTGTGKNIQYF,TRBJ2-4,NA,TRBV13,NA
TGTGCCAGCAGTTACGGTATACAGGGATATGGCTACACCTTC,CASSYGIQGYGYTF,TRBJ1-2,NA,TRBV6-5,NA
TGTGCCAGCAGCGTAACGGGGAACACTGAAGCTTTCTTT,CASSVTGNTEAFF,TRBJ1-1,NA,TRBV9,NA
TGTGCCAGCAGCCAAATCAGAGGGTTGAGCAATCAGCCCCAGCATTTT,CASSQIRGLSNQPQHF,TRBJ1-5,NA,TRBV16,once
TGTGCCAGCAGTCATGGACTAGCGGGGGGCGGGGAGCTGTTTTTT,CASSHGLAGGGELFF,TRBJ2-2,TRBD2,TRBV6-5,NA
TGTGCCAGCAGCGTCACAGGGTTTTCCACAGATACGCAGTATTTT,CASSVTGFSTDTQYF,TRBJ2-3,NA,TRBV9,NA
TGTGCCAGCAGCTTAGAGCGGGGGGCCGCGGAGACCCAGTACTTC,CASSLERGAAETQYF,TRBJ2-5,TRBD2,TRBV7-7,NA
TGCGCCAGCAGCCACCCCCTCCCGGGAGGCTACGAGCAGTACTTC,CASSHPLPGGYEQYF,TRBJ2-7,TRBD2,TRBV4-1,NA
TGTGCCAGCAGCTCAGGGACTAGCGGGCTCTCCTACGAGCAGTACTTC,CASSSGTSGLSYEQYF,TRBJ2-7,TRBD2,TRBV7-8,NA
TGTGCCAGCAGCCCTCACAGGGAAGCTTTCTTT,CASSPHREAFF,TRBJ1-1,NA,TRBV7-2,NA
TGTGCCAGCAGCCCCAGGGGCTCCTACGAGCAGTACTTC,CASSPRGSYEQYF,TRBJ2-7,NA,TRBV7-9,NA
TGTGCCAGCAGCTTGGGGAGGCCGGGACAGGTTGACTACGAGCAGTACTTC,CASSLGRPGQVDYEQYF,TRBJ2-7,TRBD1,TRBV7-2,NA
TGTGCCACCGGGGGGGTTTACACAGATACGCAGTATTTT,CATGGVYTDTQYF,TRBJ2-3,TRBD2,TRBV10-3,NA
TGTGCCAGCAGTTTAGGACAGGGGCACGTCACTGAAGCTTTCTTT,CASSLGQGHVTEAFF,TRBJ1-1,TRBD1,TRBV28,NA
TGTGCCAGCTCACTGCGGGGAGAGACCCAGTACTTC,CASSLRGETQYF,TRBJ2-5,NA,TRBV18,NA
TGTGCCAGCAGTTTATCGGGGACACTCTCCTCTGGAAACACCATATATTTT,CASSLSGTLSSGNTIYF,TRBJ1-3,NA,TRBV27,once
TGTGCCAGCTCACCCGGAGGGAGAGGGAATCAGCCCCAGCATTTT,CASSPGGRGNQPQHF,TRBJ1-5,NA,TRBV18,NA
TGTGCCAGCAGTCATACTACTGCCGGGACAGGGATCAGAGGCTACACCTTC,CASSHTTAGTGIRGYTF,TRBJ1-2,TRBD1,TRBV27,NA
TGTGCCAGCAGTTTACTGGGGGCTTGGGGCTACACCTTC,CASSLLGAWGYTF,TRBJ1-2,NA,TRBV27,NA
TGTGCCAGCAGCTTAGATTCACGGGGGGCCGAGCAGTACTTC,CASSLDSRGAEQYF,TRBJ2-7,NA,TRBV11-2,NA
TGTGCCTGGACAGCGCAGGGGAACACTGAAGCTTTCTTT,CAWTAQGNTEAFF,TRBJ1-1,NA,TRBV30,NA
TGTGCCAGCAGCGCCCTGACAGGGGTGAACACTGAAGCTTTCTTT,CASSALTGVNTEAFF,TRBJ1-1,TRBD1,TRBV9,NA
TGTGCCAGCAGCCAAGCGGGACAGGGCTCCTACGAGCAGTACTTC,CASSQAGQGSYEQYF,TRBJ2-7,TRBD1,TRBV14,NA
TGTGCCAGCAGCTCTCGGGGGGGCCAACCCAATGAGCAGTTCTTC,CASSSRGGQPNEQFF,TRBJ2-1,TRBD2,TRBV5-6,once
TGTGCCAGCGGAACAGGGCTTGCCGGGGAGCTGTTTTTT,CASGTGLAGELFF,TRBJ2-2,NA,TRBV19,NA
TGTGCCAGCACCGCAGGGGGCTATGGCTACACCTTC,CASTAGGYGYTF,TRBJ1-2,TRBD1,TRBV6-5,NA
TGTGCCAGCATGTGGGGGCAGAATTCACCCCTCCACTTT,CASMWGQNSPLHF,TRBJ1-6,NA,TRBV27,NA
TGTGCCAGCAGCCGACTGGGAGGCGGGCGGAGTGATACGCAGTATTTT,CASSRLGGGRSDTQYF,TRBJ2-3,NA,TRBV7-8,NA
TGTGCCAGCAGTGGGGGCAGATTGATTAACACTGAAGCTTTCTTT,CASSGGRLINTEAFF,TRBJ1-1,NA,TRBV7-8,NA
TGTGCCAGCAGTCAGAACCCGCCAGATACGCAGTATTTT,CASSQNPPDTQYF,TRBJ2-3,NA,TRBV27,NA